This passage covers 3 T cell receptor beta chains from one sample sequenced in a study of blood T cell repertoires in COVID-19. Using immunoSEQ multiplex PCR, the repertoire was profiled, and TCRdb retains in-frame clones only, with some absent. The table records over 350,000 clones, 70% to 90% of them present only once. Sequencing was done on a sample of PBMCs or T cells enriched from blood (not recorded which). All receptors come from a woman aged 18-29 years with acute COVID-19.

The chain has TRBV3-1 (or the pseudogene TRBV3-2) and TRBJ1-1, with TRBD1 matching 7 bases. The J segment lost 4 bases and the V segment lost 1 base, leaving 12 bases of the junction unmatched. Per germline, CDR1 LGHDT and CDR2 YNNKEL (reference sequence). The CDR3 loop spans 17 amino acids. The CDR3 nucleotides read TGTGCCAGCAGCCAAGCGACAGGGAACAACACGAGCACTGAAGCTTTCTTT. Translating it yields CASSQATGNNTSTEAFF.

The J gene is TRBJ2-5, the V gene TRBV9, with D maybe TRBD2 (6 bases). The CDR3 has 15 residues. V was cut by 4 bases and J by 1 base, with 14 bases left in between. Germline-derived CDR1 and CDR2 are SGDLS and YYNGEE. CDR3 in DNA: TGTGCCAGCAGCTTTAATAGCGGAACCCAAGAGACCCAGTACTTC. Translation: CASSFNSGTQETQYF.

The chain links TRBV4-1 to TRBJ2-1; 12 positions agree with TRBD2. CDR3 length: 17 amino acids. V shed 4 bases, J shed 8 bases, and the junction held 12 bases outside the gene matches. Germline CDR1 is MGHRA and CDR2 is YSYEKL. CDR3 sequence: CASSLRALAGGPDEQFF. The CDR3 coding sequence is TGCGCCAGCAGCCTCCGCGCCCTAGCGGGAGGGCCGGATGAGCAGTTCTTC.